The clone carrying this T cell receptor beta chain was found a few times. Its antigen is undetermined. The PCR made use of 60 Vbeta and 13 Jbeta primers. Sequenced by immunoSEQ multiplex PCR; TCRdb stores in-frame clones only, minus some. Of a few hundred thousand clones listed, approximately 84% are singletons. The sample originates from a study of cytomegalovirus exposure and HLA in healthy donors. Germline V gives CDR1 MNHEY, CDR2 SVGAGI. The CDR3 consists of 13 residues. V trimming: 7 bases; J trimming: 7 bases; junction bases outside the gene matches: 7. Study-level results: For cytomegalovirus status, the classifier reportedly gave diagnoses with high specificity and sensitivity. HLA restriction was apparent for most CMV-associated TCR beta chains in a later analysis.

The clonotype comes from a woman in her thirties or forties in good health and CMV-seronegative. This chain uses TRBV6-5 with TRBJ1-5, with TRBD1 identical over 7 bases. Sequencing input: PBMCs. Here the CDR3 reads CASTLQGSQPQHF. CDR3 sequence (DNA): TGTGCCAGCACTCTACAGGGGTCACAGCCCCAGCATTTT.